This T cell receptor beta chain was identified during a study of Graves' ophthalmopathy and Graves' hyperthyroidism. Amplification of TCR beta CDR3 regions used RNA transcripts. HTBI primers were employed in first-round RT-PCR, then a second-round multiplex PCR followed. One entry per CDR3 protein, called by TCRdb with MiXCR from the multiplex PCR reads. Here the sample spans around 670,000 distinct CDR3 sequences, roughly two fifths being singletons. The CDR3 length is 15 residues. Germline V gene data show CDR1 as KGHDR and CDR2 as SFDVKD. V lost 3 bases and J lost 5, with 13 bases in between. Source material: peripheral blood. This chain connects TRBV24-1 to TRBJ1-5; D not resolved. The TCR comes from an adult man with Graves' ophthalmopathy. Here the CDR3 reads CATSDKRGGDQPQHF. The CDR3 DNA follows: TGTGCCACCAGTGATAAGAGAGGTGGGGATCAGCCCCAGCATTTT.